This TCR beta chain was sequenced for a study of Graves' ophthalmopathy and Graves' hyperthyroidism. RNA transcripts were the source from which TCR beta CDR3 regions were amplified. HTBI-primed first-round RT-PCR preceded second-round multiplex PCR. Using its own MiXCR run on the multiplex PCR reads, TCRdb lists one record per CDR3 protein. The sample carries hundreds of thousands of distinct CDR3 sequences, approximately 21% recorded once. This clonotype was detected many times. Researchers turned away patients with other autoimmune diseases, uncontrolled infections, pregnancy or lactation. The sample comprised peripheral blood. This receptor was taken from a woman between 18 and 29 years old with stable Graves' hyperthyroidism. Some clones in this sample may be carry-over from other donors' samples.

CDR3 coding DNA: TGTGCCAGTAGTATACAGGAGAGCAGGCCTGGCTACACCTTC. Amino acid sequence: CASSIQESRPGYTF. The chain has TRBV19 and TRBJ1-2; D not certain. Trimming removed 2 bases at V and 7 bases at J, with 14 bases between. Germline loops: CDR1 LNHDA, CDR2 SQIVND (reference sequence). The CDR3 has 14 residues.